The next 10 T cell receptor beta chains were all read from a single sample in a study of blood T cell repertoires in COVID-19. Assay: immunoSEQ multiplex PCR; the TCRdb copy retains only in-frame clones and omits some. The repertoire includes around 15,000 clones, approximately 86% of them detected once, and under 15% sits in the top ten. Sequenced material: peripheral blood. Receptors originate from a human donor in a cohort sampled during active COVID-19.

This clone was recorded only once. The chain is built from TRBV7-2 and TRBJ1-2; TRBD1 might be the D (5 bases). CDR1 SGHTA and CDR2 FQGNSA come from the germline V gene. The length of the CDR3 is 15 residues. Trimming took off 2 bases at V and 4 bases at J, with 14 bases between the two ends. CDR3 sequence (DNA): TGTGCCAGCAGCTTACCTCAAGGGGCTCCCTATGGCTACACCTTC. This encodes CASSLPQGAPYGYTF.

The chain recombines TRBV3-1 (or the pseudogene TRBV3-2) with TRBJ2-3; TRBD2 aligns across 7 bases. CDR3 length equals 18 residues. Germline loops: CDR1 LGHDT, CDR2 YNNKEL (reference sequence). Trimming cost V 0 bases and J 2 bases; bases outside gene matches: 11. The CDR3 here is CASSQDRLAGVVTDTQYF. In DNA, the CDR3 is TGTGCCAGCAGCCAAGATCGACTAGCTGGGGTGGTCACAGATACGCAGTATTTT.

This clone has only one observation. The chain links TRBV18 to TRBJ1-4; the match to TRBD1 covers 10 bases. CDR1 is KGHSH, CDR2 LQKENI, per germline. V shed 2 bases, J shed 1 base, and the junction held 7 bases outside the gene matches. This CDR3 has 18 amino acids. CDR3 DNA sequence: TGTGCCAGCTCACCAAGGGACAGGGGAACGATAACTAATGAAAAACTGTTTTTT. Translation gives CASSPRDRGTITNEKLFF.

As regards this clone: This specimen includes other DNA sequences encoding the same CDR3. The chain carries TRBV5-5 and TRBJ1-2, with 8 bases lining up with TRBD1. The CDR3 runs 15 residues. V shed 2 bases and J 0 bases; nucleotides not matched to a gene: 3. Per germline, CDR1 SGHKS and CDR2 YYEKEE (reference sequence). The CDR3 loop reads CASSFGQGPNYGYTF. DNA of the CDR3: TGTGCCAGCAGCTTTGGACAGGGACCTAACTATGGCTACACCTTC.

This clone came up once. Here the CDR3 reads CASSLAGQGRDNSPLHF. The CDR3 DNA follows: TGTGCCAGCAGCTTAGCGGGACAGGGGCGCGATAATTCACCCCTCCACTTT. The rearrangement joins TRBV7-9 to TRBJ1-6; TRBD1 matches 10 bases. The V and J ends lost 0 bases and 5 bases, in that order; junction bases with no gene match: 4. The CDR3 is made up of 17 amino acids. Germline CDR1 SEHNR, CDR2 FQNEAQ (reference sequence).

This chain joins TRBV6-2 or TRBV6-3 and TRBJ2-1, with TRBD1 identical over 7 bases. Germline V CDR1 and CDR2: MNHEY, SVGEGT. The length of the CDR3 is 15 residues. With V trimmed by 6 bases and J by 2 bases, 7 bases remained unmatched. In nucleotides, the CDR3 is TGTGCCAGCAGCCACCCAGGGGGACCCTACAATGAGCAGTTCTTC. It codes for CASSHPGGPYNEQFF.

The chain is built from TRBV20-1 and TRBJ1-5, with 9 bases lining up with TRBD1. Germline-derived CDR1 and CDR2 are DFQATT and SNEGSKA (reference sequence). The V and J ends lost 3 bases and 6 bases, in that order; junction bases with no gene match: 9. The CDR3 is 15 amino acids. DNA of the CDR3: TGCAGTGCTAGTTTGGAACAGGGGGCTAGTCAGCCCCAGCATTTT. Translated, it gives CSASLEQGASQPQHF.

The rearrangement uses TRBV7-3 and TRBJ2-5, with 10 nucleotides matching TRBD2. Germline V CDR1 and CDR2: SGHTA, FQGTGA. This CDR3 is 14 amino acids long. The ends lost 6 bases at V and 2 bases at J; junction bases unmatched: 3. The CDR3 DNA follows: TGTGCCAGCAGTCTTAGCGGGGGGCAAGAGACCCAGTACTTC. It specifies CASSLSGGQETQYF.

J is TRBJ1-2 and V is TRBV7-6; 7 bases line up with TRBD1. The germline gives CDR1 SGHVS, CDR2 FNYEAQ. This CDR3 spans 19 amino acids. V shed 0 bases and J 0 bases; nucleotides not matched to a gene: 13. Here the CDR3 DNA reads TGTGCCAGCAGCTTAGCTCCGCTCGAAGACAGGGCGACTAACTATGGCTACACCTTC. Translating it yields CASSLAPLEDRATNYGYTF.

The chain links TRBV6-2 or TRBV6-3 to TRBJ1-6, with 9 bases matching TRBD1. V was pared by 5 bases and J by 7 bases, with 9 bases of the junction left unmatched. Germline CDR1 is MNHEY and CDR2 is SVGEGT. The CDR3 runs to 16 residues. CDR3 amino acids: CASSGLTGGPNSPLHF. As DNA, the CDR3 is TGTGCCAGCAGTGGCCTGACAGGGGGGCCAAATTCACCCCTCCACTTT.